This T cell receptor beta chain was profiled in a study of cytomegalovirus exposure and HLA in healthy donors. CDR1 SQVTM and CDR2 ANQGSEA come from the germline V gene. Trimming pared 3 bases from V and 3 bases from J, leaving 17 bases between. This CDR3 spans 16 amino acids. The PCR had 60 Vbeta and 13 Jbeta primers. Measured with immunoSEQ multiplex PCR; TCRdb has only the in-frame clones, and not every one. The sample contains tens of thousands of clones, around 81% of which appear only once. Each donor was healthy, and each was a bone marrow donor. The clonotype comes from a man between 18 and 29 years old in good health and CMV-seropositive. This chain connects TRBV29-1 to TRBJ2-2, with D tentatively TRBD1 (5 bases). Sequencing was carried out using PBMCs. CDR3 sequence (DNA): TGCAGCGTTGAGGGTCAGGGCGCTCGAGACACCGGGGAGCTGTTTTTT. Its translation: CSVEGQGARDTGELFF.